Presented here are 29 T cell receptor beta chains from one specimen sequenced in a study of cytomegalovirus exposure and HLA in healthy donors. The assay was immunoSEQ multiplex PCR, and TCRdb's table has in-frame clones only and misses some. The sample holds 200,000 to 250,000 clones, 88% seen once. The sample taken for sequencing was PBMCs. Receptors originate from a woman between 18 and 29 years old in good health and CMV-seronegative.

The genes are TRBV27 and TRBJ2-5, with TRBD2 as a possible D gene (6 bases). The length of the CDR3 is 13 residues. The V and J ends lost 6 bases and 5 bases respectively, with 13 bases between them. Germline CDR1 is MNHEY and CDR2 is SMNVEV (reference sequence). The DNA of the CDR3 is TGTGCCAGCAGGGCCGGACTACTGGAGACCCAGTACTTC. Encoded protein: CASRAGLLETQYF.

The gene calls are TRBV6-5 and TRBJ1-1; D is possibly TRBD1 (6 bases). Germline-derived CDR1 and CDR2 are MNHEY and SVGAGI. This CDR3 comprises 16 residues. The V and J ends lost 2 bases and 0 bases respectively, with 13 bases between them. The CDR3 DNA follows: TGTGCCAGCAGTTACCAATTCCACAGGGTGAACACTGAAGCTTTCTTT. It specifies CASSYQFHRVNTEAFF.

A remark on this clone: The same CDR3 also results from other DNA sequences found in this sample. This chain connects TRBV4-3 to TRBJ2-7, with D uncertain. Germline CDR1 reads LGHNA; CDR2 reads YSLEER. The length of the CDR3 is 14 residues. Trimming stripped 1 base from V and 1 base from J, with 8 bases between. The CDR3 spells CASSQGRGSYEQYF. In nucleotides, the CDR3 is TGCGCCAGCAGCCAAGGTAGAGGTTCCTACGAGCAGTACTTC.

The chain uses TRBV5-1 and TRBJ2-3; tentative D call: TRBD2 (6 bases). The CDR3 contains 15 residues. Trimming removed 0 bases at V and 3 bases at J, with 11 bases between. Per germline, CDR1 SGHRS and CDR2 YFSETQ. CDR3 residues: CASSLVGRRTDTQYF. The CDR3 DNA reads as TGCGCCAGCAGCTTGGTGGGGAGGCGAACAGATACGCAGTATTTT.

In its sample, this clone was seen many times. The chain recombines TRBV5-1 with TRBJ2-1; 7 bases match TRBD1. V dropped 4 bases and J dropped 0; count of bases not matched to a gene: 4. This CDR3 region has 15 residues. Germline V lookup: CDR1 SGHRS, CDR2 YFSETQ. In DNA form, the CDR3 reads TGCGCCAGCAGCCCCCGGACAGGCTCCTACAATGAGCAGTTCTTC. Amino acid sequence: CASSPRTGSYNEQFF. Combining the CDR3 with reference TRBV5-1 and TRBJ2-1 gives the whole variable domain KAGVTQTPRYLIKTRGQQVTLSCSPISGHRSVSWYQQTPGQGLQFLFEYFSETQRNKGNFPGRFSGRQFSNSRSEMNVSTLELGDSALYLCASSPRTGSYNEQFFGPGTRLTVL.

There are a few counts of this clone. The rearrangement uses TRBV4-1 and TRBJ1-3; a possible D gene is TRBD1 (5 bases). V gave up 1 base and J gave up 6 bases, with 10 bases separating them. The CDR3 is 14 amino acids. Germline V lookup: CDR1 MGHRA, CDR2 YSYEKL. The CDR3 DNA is TGCGCCAGCAGCCAAGGGGGCGGTAAAAACACCATATATTTT. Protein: CASSQGGGKNTIYF.

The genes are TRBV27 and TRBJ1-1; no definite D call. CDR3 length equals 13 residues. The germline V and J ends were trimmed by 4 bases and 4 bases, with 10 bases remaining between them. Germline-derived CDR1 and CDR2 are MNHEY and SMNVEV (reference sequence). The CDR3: CASSYGVGTEAFF. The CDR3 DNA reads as TGTGCCAGCAGTTACGGGGTAGGCACTGAAGCTTTCTTT.

The CDR3 region has the DNA TGTGCCAGCAGCAAAGGACTAGCGATAGATACGCAGTATTTT. Translation: CASSKGLAIDTQYF. This chain joins TRBV27 and TRBJ2-3, with 9 bases aligning to TRBD2. Trimming at V came to 6 bases and at J to 5 bases, leaving 6 bases not matched to a gene. Germline V gene lookup returns CDR1 MNHEY and CDR2 SMNVEV (reference sequence). The CDR3 totals 14 residues.

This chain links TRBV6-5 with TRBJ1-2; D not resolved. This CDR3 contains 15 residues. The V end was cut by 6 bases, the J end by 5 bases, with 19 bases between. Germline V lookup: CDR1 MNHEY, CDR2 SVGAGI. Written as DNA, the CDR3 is TGTGCCAGCAGACTTGGATCTAGGACTTCATATGGCTACACCTTC. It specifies CASRLGSRTSYGYTF.

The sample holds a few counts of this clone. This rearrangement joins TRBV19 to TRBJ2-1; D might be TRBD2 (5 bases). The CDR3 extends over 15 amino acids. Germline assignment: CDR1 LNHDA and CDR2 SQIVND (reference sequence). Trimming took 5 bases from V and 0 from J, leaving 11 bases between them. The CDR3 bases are TGTGCCAGTAGTGATCTAGGAGGCTCCTACAATGAGCAGTTCTTC. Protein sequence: CASSDLGGSYNEQFF.

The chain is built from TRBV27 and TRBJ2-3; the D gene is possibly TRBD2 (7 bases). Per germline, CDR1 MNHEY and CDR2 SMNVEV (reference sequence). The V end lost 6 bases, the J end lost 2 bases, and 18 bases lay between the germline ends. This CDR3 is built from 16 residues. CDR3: CASSLGGRGDTDTQYF. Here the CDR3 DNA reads TGTGCCAGCAGCTTGGGAGGGAGGGGGGACACAGATACGCAGTATTTT.

The CDR3 reads CASSLYRRNEKLFF. The CDR3 DNA follows: TGTGCCAGCAGCTTGTACAGGCGAAATGAAAAACTGTTTTTT. V and J are TRBV5-4 and TRBJ1-4; possibly TRBD1 for D (5 bases). The ends were cut back, 1 base at V and 5 bases at J, with 9 bases in the middle. There are 14 residues in the CDR3. Germline CDR1 reads SGHNT; CDR2 reads YYREEE (reference sequence).

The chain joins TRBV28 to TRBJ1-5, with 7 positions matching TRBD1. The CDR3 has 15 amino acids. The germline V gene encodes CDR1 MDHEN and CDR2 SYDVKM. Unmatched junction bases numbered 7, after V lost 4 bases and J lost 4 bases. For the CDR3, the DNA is TGTGCCAGCAGTTCTGACAGGGTAGGGAATCAGCCCCAGCATTTT. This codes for CASSSDRVGNQPQHF.

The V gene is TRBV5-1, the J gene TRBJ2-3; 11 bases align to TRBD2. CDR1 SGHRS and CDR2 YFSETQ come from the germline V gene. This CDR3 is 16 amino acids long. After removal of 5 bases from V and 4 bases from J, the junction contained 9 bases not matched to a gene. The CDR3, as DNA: TGCGCCAGCAGACCAACTAGCGGGAGAGTAGCAGATACGCAGTATTTT. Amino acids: CASRPTSGRVADTQYF. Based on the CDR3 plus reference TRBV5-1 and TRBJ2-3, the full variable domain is KAGVTQTPRYLIKTRGQQVTLSCSPISGHRSVSWYQQTPGQGLQFLFEYFSETQRNKGNFPGRFSGRQFSNSRSEMNVSTLELGDSALYLCASRPTSGRVADTQYFGPGTRLTVL.

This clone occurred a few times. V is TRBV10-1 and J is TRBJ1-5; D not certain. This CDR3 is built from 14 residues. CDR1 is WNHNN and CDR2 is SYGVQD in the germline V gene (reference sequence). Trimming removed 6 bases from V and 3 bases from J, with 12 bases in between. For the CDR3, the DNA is TGCGCCAGCAGGCCGCTACGTGTCAATCAGCCCCAGCATTTT. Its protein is CASRPLRVNQPQHF.

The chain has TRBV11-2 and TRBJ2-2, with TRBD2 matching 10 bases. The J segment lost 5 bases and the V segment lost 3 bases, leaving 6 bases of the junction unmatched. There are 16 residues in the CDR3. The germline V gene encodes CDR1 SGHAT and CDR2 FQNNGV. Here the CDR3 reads CASSFFQREGTGELFF. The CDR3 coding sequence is TGTGCCAGCAGCTTTTTCCAGCGGGAGGGAACCGGGGAGCTGTTTTTT.

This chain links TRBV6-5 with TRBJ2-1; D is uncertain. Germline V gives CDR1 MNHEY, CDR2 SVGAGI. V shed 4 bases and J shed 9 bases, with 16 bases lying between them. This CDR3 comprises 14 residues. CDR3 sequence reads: CASSFNSVVGEQFF. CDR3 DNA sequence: TGTGCCAGCAGTTTTAACAGTGTAGTGGGTGAGCAGTTCTTC.

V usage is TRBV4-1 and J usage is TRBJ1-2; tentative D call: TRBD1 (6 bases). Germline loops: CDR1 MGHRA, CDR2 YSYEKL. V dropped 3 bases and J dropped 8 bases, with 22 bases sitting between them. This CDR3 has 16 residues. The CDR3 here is CASSHGTGPTPGGYTF. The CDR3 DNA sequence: TGCGCCAGCAGCCACGGTACAGGGCCCACCCCCGGAGGCTACACCTTC.

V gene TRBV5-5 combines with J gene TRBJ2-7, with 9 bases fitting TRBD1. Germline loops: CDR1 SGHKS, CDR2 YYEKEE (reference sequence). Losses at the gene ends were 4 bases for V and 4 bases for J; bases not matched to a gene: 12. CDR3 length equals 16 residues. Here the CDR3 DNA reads TGTGCCAGCAGCACGACCACAGGGGGCGTCGTATACGAGCAGTACTTC. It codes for CASSTTTGGVVYEQYF.

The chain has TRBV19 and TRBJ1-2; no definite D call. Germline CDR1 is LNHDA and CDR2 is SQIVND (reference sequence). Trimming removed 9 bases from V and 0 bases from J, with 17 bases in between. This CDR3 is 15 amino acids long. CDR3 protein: CASGTLRQPNYGYTF. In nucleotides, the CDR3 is TGTGCCAGCGGTACTTTGAGACAACCTAACTATGGCTACACCTTC. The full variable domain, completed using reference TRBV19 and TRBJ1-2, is DGGITQSPKYLFRKEGQNVTLSCEQNLNHDAMYWYRQDPGQGLRLIYYSQIVNDFQKGDIAEGYSVSREKKESFPLTVTSAQKNPTAFYLCASGTLRQPNYGYTFGSGTRLTVV.

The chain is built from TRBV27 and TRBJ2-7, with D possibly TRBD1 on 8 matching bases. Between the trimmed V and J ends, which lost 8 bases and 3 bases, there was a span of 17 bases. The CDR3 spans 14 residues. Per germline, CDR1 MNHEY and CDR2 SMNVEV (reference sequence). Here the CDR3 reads CASSNRGGLYEQYF. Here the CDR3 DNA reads TGTGCCAGCTCCAACAGGGGGGGTCTCTACGAGCAGTACTTC.

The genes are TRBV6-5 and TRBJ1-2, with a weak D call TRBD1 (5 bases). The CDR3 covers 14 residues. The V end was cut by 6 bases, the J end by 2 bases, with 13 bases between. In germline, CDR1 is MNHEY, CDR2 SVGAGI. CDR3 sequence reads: CASRQPGLNYGYTF. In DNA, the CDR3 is TGTGCCAGCAGACAGCCGGGACTCAACTATGGCTACACCTTC.

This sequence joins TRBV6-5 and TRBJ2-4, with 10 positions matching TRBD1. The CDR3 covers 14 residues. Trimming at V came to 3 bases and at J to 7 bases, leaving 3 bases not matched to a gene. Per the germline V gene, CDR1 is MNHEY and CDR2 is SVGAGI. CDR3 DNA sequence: TGTGCCAGCAGTTATGGGACAGGGGTTAACATTCAGTACTTC. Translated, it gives CASSYGTGVNIQYF.

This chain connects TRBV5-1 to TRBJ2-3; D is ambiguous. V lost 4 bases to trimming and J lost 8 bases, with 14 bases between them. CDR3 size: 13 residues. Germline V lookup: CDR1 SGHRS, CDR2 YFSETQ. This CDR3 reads CASSESYHRTQYF. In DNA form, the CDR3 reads TGCGCCAGCAGCGAGTCCTACCACCGTACGCAGTATTTT.

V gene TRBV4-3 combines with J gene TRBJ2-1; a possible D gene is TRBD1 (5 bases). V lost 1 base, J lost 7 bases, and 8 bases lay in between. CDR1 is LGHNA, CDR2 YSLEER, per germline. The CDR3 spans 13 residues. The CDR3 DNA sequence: TGCGCCAGCAGCCAAGCCTCAGGGAATGAGCAGTTCTTC. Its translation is CASSQASGNEQFF.

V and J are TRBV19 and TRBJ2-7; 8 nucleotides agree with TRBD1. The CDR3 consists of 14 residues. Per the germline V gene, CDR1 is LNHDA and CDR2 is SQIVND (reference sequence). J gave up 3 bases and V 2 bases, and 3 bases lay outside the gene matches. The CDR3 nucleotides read TGTGCCAGTAGTATAAGGACAGGGTTCTACGAGCAGTACTTC. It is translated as CASSIRTGFYEQYF.

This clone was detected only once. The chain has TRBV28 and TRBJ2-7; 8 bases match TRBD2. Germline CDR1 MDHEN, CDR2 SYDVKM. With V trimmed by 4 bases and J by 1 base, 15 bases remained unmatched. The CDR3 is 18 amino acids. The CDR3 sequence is CASSSHPREVRRSYEQYF. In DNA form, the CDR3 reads TGTGCCAGCAGTTCGCACCCGCGGGAGGTTCGTAGGTCCTACGAGCAGTACTTC. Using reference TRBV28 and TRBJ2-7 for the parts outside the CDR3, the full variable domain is DVKVTQSSRYLVKRTGEKVFLECVQDMDHENMFWYRQDPGLGLRLIYFSYDVKMKEKGDIPEGYSVSREKKERFSLILESASTNQTSMYLCASSSHPREVRRSYEQYFGPGTRLTVT.

This chain's CDR3 is CSGASRQGANEQYF. The CDR3 bases are TGCAGCGGTGCATCTAGACAGGGAGCCAACGAGCAGTACTTC. The J gene is TRBJ2-7, the V gene TRBV29-1; 7 bases are a match to TRBD1. V lost 7 bases, J lost 5 bases, and 14 bases stayed unmatched. Per germline, CDR1 SQVTM and CDR2 ANQGSEA. This CDR3 is built from 14 residues.

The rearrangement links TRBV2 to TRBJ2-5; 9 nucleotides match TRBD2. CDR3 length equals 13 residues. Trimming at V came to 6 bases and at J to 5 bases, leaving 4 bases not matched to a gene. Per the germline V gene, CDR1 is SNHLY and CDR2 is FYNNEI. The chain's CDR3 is CASRAGGRETQYF. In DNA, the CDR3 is TGTGCCAGCAGGGCGGGAGGGCGGGAGACCCAGTACTTC. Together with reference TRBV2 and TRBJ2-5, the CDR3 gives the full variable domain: EPEVTQTPSHQVTQMGQEVILRCVPISNHLYFYWYRQILGQKVEFLVSFYNNEISEKSEIFDDQFSVERPDGSNFTLKIRSTKLEDSAMYFCASRAGGRETQYFGPGTRLLVL.